This TCR beta chain derives from a study of vaccination effects on CD4 cells after COVID-19. Study at large: Post-vaccine draws lagged the second dose by a median of 72 days. The study's findings and limits: At late timepoints after vaccination, vaccine- and infection-induced clones shrank markedly.

A single count supports this clone. What it binds is unknown. The ViraFEST assay expanded antigen-specific CD4+ T cells with viral peptide pools before sequencing. Having been cultured for roughly 11 days, the cells underwent CD4+ T cell isolation. The vaccine given was either BNT162b2 or mRNA-1273, in two doses. Recipients of the vaccine had no prior SARS-CoV-2 infection and negative nucleocapsid antibodies. Fresh IL-2-containing medium replaced half the medium on days 3 and 7. The CDR3 consists of 14 residues. V shed 1 base and J shed 7 bases, with 13 bases lying between them. Germline CDR1 and CDR2: SGHTA and FQGNSA. Assay: immunoSEQ multiplex PCR; the TCRdb copy retains only in-frame clones and omits some. In the table there are approximately 12,000 clones, roughly 70% of which are singletons.

Sequenced material: CD4+ T cells from PBMCs cultured with SARS-CoV-2 spike peptides, taken after COVID-19 vaccination. The source of this sequence is a human donor who received a COVID-19 vaccine. This chain uses TRBV7-2 with TRBJ1-2; tentative D call: TRBD1 (5 bases). This CDR3 reads CASSLGGGERGYTF. The CDR3 coding sequence is TGTGCCAGCAGCTTAGGCGGGGGGGAGCGTGGCTACACCTTC.